The text below deals with one T cell receptor (beta chain). The V end was cut by 4 bases, the J end by 5 bases, with 5 bases between. The CDR3 is made up of 11 amino acids. Germline CDR1 and CDR2: SGHVS and FQNEAQ. Repertoires were generated with immunoSEQ multiplex PCR, while TCRdb's copy carries only in-frame clones and drops some. The sample consists of around 29,000 clones, approximately 81% of them appearing once. This sample is part of a study of regulatory dendritic cells for organ transplantation. The J gene is TRBJ2-5, the V gene TRBV7-8; D remains ambiguous. The sample consisted of naive CD8+ T cells from blood. Subset of the sample: CD45RA+ naive T cells. This receptor was obtained from a human donor in good health. This CDR3 is CASSSRETQYF. Here the CDR3 DNA reads TGTGCCAGCAGCTCCCGGGAGACCCAGTACTTC.